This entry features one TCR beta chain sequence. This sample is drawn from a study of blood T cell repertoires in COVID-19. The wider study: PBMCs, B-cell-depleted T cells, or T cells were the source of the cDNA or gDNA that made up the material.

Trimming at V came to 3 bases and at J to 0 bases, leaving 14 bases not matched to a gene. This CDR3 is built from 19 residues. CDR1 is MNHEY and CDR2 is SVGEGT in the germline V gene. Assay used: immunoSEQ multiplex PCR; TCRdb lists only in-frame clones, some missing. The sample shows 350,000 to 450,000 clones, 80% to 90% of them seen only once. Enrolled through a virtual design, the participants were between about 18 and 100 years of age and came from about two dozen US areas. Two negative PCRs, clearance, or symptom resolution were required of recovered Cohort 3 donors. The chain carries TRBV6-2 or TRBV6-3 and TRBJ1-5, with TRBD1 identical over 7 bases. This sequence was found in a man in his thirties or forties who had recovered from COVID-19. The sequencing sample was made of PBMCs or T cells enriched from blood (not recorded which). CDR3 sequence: CASSYEVRWTGYSNQPQHF. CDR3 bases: TGTGCCAGCAGTTATGAGGTGCGTTGGACAGGCTATAGCAATCAGCCCCAGCATTTT.